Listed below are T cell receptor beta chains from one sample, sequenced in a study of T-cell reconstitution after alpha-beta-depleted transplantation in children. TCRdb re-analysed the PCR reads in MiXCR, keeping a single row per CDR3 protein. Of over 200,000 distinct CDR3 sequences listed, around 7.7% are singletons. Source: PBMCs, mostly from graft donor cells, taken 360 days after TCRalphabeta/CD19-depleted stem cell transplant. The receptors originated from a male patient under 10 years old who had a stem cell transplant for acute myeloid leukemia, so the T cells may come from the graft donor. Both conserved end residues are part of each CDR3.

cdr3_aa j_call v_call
CAIRSVGTGELFF TRBJ2-2 TRBV10-3
CASSQVAETALNTGELFF TRBJ2-2 TRBV4-1
CSARDHSGNTIYF TRBJ1-3 TRBV20-1
CSARNHFKGYEQYF TRBJ2-7 TRBV20-1
CASTRTGADTEAFF TRBJ1-1 TRBV5-1
CASSSILGRGEKLFF TRBJ1-4 TRBV12-3/TRBV12-4
CASSQEYFYEQYF TRBJ2-7 TRBV4-3
CSASPSGSWELFF TRBJ2-2 TRBV20-1
CASSLVPPKETQYF TRBJ2-5 TRBV5-1
CASSRDRNYGYTF TRBJ1-2 TRBV7-9
CSATLASSYEQYF TRBJ2-7 TRBV20-1
CAIRTTSTDTQYF TRBJ2-3 TRBV10-3
CAISTLAGGQETQYF TRBJ2-5 TRBV10-3
CASSPDGPQYF TRBJ2-5 TRBV12-3/TRBV12-4
CASSLRQQLAKNIQYF TRBJ2-4 TRBV13
CSARPPYTGGFNTQYF TRBJ2-3 TRBV20-1
CASSLINYGYTF TRBJ1-2 TRBV7-2
CSARVGIGELFF TRBJ2-2 TRBV20-1
CASSEAGVYEQYF TRBJ2-7 TRBV25-1
CASSQSMTSSTEQFF TRBJ2-1 TRBV4-3
CASITSGSSYEQYF TRBJ2-7 TRBV2
CSARKGSNTGELFF TRBJ2-2 TRBV20-1
CASSSGQGLRTEAFF TRBJ1-1 TRBV5-1
CASSQAPVYHNEQFF TRBJ2-1 TRBV4-3
CASSLSRTGWEWGANVLTF TRBJ2-6 TRBV13
CSVATGSSGYTF TRBJ1-2 TRBV29-1
CASSLGRRNRGYQETQYF TRBJ2-5 TRBV5-1
CASSLRGTYEQYF TRBJ2-7 TRBV12-3/TRBV12-4
CSALGGARRSGANVLTF TRBJ2-6 TRBV20-1
CAISQGVYGELFF TRBJ2-2 TRBV10-3
CATSRDRETGNTIYF TRBJ1-3 TRBV15
CSAREEPAGTRAYEQYF TRBJ2-7 TRBV20-1
CASRSLGTQYF TRBJ2-5 TRBV6-6
CASRRKGLAGTGETQYF TRBJ2-5 TRBV12-3/TRBV12-4
CASSLEGWTVPGYTF TRBJ1-2 TRBV7-9
CASSEGSDLEQYF TRBJ2-7 TRBV5-1
CASSLTGASYEQYF TRBJ2-7 TRBV7-9
CASRRPASTSGNTIYF TRBJ1-3 TRBV7-2
CASSSRTGEYEQYF TRBJ2-7 TRBV5-1
CSASTSGGAGTNTDTQYF TRBJ2-3 TRBV20-1
CSARDIQGVIYNEQFF TRBJ2-1 TRBV20-1
CASSQDISGASSYNEQFF TRBJ2-1 TRBV4-2
CASSNRGNEQFF TRBJ2-1 TRBV2
CASSQDWDHTQYF TRBJ2-3 TRBV4-3
CATSRELGPYEQYF TRBJ2-7 TRBV15
CASRLAGGMNEQFF TRBJ2-1 TRBV10-3
CASSRLGNPDTQYF TRBJ2-3 TRBV12-3/TRBV12-4
CSVEGMGLNTDTQYF TRBJ2-3 TRBV29-1
CSARKLARNEQFF TRBJ2-1 TRBV20-1
CASSPRQVVNTEAFF TRBJ1-1 TRBV7-2
CASRPGTSGPYNEQFF TRBJ2-1 TRBV6-2/TRBV6-3
CASSLWRYADTQYF TRBJ2-3 TRBV5-5
CASSPDQYNEQFF TRBJ2-1 TRBV12-3/TRBV12-4
CASSPQGANYGYTF TRBJ1-2 TRBV4-2
CASSLDSGAYEQYF TRBJ2-7 TRBV12-3/TRBV12-4
CAISGSPGDYGYTF TRBJ1-2 TRBV10-3
CASSPTIAGTDTQYF TRBJ2-3 TRBV12-3/TRBV12-4